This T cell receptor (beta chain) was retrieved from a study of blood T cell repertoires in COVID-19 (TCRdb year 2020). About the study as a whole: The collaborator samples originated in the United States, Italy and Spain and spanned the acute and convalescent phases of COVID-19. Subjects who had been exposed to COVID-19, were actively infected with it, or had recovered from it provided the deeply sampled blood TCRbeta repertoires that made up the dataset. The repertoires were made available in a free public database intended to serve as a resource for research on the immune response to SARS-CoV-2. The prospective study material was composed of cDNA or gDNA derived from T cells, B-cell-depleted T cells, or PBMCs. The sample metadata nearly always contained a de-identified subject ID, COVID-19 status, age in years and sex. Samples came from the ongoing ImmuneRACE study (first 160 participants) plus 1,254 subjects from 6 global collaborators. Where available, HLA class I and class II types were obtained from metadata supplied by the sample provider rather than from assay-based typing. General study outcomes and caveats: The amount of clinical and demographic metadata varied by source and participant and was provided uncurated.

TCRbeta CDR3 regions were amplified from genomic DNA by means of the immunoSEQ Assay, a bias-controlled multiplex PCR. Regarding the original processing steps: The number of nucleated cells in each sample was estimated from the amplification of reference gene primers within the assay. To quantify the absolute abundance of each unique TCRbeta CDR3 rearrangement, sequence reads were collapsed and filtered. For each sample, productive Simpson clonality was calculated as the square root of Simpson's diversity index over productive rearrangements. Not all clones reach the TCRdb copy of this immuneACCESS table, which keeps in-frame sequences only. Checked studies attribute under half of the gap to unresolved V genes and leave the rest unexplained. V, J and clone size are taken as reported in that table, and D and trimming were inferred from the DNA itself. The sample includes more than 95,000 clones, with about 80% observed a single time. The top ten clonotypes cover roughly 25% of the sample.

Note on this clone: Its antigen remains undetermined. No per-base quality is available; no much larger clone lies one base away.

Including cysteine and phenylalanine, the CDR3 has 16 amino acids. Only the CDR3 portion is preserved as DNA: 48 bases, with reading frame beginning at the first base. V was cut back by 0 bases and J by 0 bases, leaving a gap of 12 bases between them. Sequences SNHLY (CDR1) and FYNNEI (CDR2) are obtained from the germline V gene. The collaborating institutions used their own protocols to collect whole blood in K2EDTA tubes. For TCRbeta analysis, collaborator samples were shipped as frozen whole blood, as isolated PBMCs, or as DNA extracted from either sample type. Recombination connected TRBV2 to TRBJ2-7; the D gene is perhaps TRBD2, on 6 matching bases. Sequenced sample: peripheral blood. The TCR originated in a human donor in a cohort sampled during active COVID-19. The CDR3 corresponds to CASSEAPAGSSYEQYF. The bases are TGTGCCAGCAGTGAAGCGCCCGCGGGAAGCTCCTACGAGCAGTACTTC.